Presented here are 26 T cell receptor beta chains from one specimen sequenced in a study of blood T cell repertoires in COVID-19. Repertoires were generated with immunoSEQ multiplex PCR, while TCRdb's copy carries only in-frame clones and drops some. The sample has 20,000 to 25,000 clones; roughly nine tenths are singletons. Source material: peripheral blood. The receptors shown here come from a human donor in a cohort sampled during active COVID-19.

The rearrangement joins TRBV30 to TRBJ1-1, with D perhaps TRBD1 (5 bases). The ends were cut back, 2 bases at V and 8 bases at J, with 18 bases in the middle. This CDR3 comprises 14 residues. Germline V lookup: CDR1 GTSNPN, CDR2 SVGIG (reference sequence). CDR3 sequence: CAWSRIGGAIEAFF. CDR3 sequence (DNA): TGTGCCTGGAGTAGGATAGGAGGGGCAATAGAAGCTTTCTTT.

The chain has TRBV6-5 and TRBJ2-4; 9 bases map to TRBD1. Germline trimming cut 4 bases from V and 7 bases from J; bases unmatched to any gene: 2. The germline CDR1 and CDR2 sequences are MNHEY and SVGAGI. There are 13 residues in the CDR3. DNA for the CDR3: TGTGCCAGCAGTTCGGGACAGGGCAACATTCAGTACTTC. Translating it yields CASSSGQGNIQYF.

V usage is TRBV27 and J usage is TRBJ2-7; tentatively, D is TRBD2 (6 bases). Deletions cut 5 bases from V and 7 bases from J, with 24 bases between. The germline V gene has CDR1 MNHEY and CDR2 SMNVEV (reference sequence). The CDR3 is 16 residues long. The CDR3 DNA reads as TGTGCCAGCAGTGCCTCACCCGGGGGTCGAGGTAGGGAGCAGTACTTC. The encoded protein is CASSASPGGRGREQYF.

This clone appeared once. Written as DNA, the CDR3 is TGTGCCAGCAGTTCGTGGACAGGGGGTCGGTATGGCTACACCTTC. Translating it yields CASSSWTGGRYGYTF. The chain combines TRBV28 with TRBJ1-2, with 10 positions matching TRBD1. Germline CDR1 MDHEN, CDR2 SYDVKM. Germline trimming cut 4 bases from V and 5 bases from J; bases unmatched to any gene: 7. The CDR3 totals 15 residues.

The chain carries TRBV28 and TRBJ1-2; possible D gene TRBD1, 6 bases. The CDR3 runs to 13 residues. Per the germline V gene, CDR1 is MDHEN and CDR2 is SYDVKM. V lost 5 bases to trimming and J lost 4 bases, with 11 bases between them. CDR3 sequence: CASSPPGAYGYTF. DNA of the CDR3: TGTGCCAGCAGTCCTCCAGGGGCCTATGGCTACACCTTC.

The CDR3 coding sequence is TGTGCCAGCAGCCTCGACACCTCTGGGGCCAACGTCCTGACTTTC. Translating it yields CASSLDTSGANVLTF. The rearrangement uses TRBV7-3 and TRBJ2-6, with no clear D. Trimming took off 5 bases at V and 0 bases at J, with 8 bases between the two ends. CDR1 and CDR2 (germline): SGHTA, FQGTGA. CDR3 size: 15 residues.

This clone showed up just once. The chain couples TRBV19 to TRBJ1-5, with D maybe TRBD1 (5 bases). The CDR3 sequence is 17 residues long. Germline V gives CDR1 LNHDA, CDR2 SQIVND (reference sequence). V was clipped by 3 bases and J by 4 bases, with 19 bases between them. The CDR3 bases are TGTGCCAGTAGTATTGGGGGACTGGGAAAGGTAAATCAGCCCCAGCATTTT. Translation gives CASSIGGLGKVNQPQHF.

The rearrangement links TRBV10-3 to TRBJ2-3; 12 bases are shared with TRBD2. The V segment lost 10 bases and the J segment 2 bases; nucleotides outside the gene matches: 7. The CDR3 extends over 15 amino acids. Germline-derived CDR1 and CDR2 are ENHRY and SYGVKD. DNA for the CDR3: TGTGCCACCCGACTAGCGGGAGCCATCACAGATACGCAGTATTTT. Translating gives CATRLAGAITDTQYF.

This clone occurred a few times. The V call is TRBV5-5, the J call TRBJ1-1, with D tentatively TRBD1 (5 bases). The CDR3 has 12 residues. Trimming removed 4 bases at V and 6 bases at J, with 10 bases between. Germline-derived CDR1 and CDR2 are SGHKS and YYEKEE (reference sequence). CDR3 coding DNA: TGTGCCAGCAGCCGGGGGACCTCTGAAGCTTTCTTT. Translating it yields CASSRGTSEAFF.

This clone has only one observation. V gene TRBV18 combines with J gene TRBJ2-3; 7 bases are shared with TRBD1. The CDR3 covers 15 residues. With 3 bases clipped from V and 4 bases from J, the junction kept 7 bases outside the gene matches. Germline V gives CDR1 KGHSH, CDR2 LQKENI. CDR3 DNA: TGTGCCAGCTCACCTCCTTTGACAGGGTCAGATACGCAGTATTTT. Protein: CASSPPLTGSDTQYF. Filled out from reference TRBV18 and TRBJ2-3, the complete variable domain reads NAGVMQNPRHLVRRRGQEARLRCSPMKGHSHVYWYRQLPEEGLKFMVYLQKENIIDESGMPKERFSAEFPKEGPSILRIQQVVRGDSAAYFCASSPPLTGSDTQYFGPGTRLTVL.

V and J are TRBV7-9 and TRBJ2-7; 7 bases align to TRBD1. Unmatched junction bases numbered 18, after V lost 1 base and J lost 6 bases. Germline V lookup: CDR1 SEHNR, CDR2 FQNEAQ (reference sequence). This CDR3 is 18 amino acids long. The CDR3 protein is CASSLVAAADRWDSEQYF. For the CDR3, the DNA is TGTGCCAGCAGCTTAGTTGCAGCGGCGGACAGGTGGGATTCCGAGCAGTACTTC.

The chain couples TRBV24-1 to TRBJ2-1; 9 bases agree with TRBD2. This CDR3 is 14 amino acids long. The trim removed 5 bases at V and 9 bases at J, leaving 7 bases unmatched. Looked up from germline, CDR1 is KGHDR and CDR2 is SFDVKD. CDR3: CATSAVAGVGEQFF. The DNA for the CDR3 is TGTGCCACCAGTGCGGTAGCGGGAGTTGGTGAGCAGTTCTTC.

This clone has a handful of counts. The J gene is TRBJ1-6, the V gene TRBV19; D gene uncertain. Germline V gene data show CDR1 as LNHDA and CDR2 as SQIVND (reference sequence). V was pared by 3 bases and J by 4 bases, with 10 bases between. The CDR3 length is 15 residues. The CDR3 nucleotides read TGTGCCAGTAGTATCCAGGATTCTTATAATTCACCCCTCCACTTT. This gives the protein CASSIQDSYNSPLHF.

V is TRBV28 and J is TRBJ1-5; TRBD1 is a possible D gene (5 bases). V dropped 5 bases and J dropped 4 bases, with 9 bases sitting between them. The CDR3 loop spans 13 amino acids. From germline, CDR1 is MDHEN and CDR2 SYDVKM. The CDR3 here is CASSQQVNQPQHF. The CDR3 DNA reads TGTGCCAGCAGTCAACAGGTTAATCAGCCCCAGCATTTT.

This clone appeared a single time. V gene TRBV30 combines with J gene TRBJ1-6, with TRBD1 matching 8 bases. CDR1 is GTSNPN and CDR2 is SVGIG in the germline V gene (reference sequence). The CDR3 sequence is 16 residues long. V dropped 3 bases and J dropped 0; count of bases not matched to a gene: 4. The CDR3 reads CAWRETGGSYNSPLHF. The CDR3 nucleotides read TGTGCCTGGAGAGAAACAGGGGGCTCCTATAATTCACCCCTCCACTTT.

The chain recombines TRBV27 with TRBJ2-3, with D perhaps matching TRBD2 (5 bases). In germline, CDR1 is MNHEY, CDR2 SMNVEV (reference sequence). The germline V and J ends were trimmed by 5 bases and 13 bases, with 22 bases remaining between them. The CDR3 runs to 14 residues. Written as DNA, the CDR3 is TGTGCCAGCAGTCTCAACGGAGGCGGGCCCAACAAGTATTTT. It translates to CASSLNGGGPNKYF.

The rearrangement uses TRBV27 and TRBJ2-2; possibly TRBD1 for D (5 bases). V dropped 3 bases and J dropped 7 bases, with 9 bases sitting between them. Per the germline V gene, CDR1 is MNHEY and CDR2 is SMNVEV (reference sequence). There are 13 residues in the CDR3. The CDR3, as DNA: TGTGCCAGCAGTTTCAGGGTTGACGGGGAGCTGTTTTTT. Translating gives CASSFRVDGELFF.

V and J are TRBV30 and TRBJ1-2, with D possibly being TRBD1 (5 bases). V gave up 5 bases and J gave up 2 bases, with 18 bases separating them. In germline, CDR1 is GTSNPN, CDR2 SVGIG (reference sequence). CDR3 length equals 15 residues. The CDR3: CAWSSGSILNYGYTF. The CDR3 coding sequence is TGTGCCTGGTCATCAGGGTCGATATTGAACTATGGCTACACCTTC. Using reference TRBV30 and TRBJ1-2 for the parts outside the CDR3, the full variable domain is SQTIHQWPATLVQPVGSPLSLECTVEGTSNPNLYWYRQAAGRGLQLLFYSVGIGQISSEVPQNLSASRPQDRQFILSSKKLLLSDSGFYLCAWSSGSILNYGYTFGSGTRLTVV.

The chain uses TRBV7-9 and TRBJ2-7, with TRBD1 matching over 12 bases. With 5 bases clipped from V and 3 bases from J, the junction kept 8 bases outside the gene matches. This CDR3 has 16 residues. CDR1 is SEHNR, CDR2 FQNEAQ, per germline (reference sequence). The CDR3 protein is CASSHSRDRGLYEQYF. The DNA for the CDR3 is TGTGCCAGCAGCCACAGTAGGGACAGGGGGCTCTACGAGCAGTACTTC.

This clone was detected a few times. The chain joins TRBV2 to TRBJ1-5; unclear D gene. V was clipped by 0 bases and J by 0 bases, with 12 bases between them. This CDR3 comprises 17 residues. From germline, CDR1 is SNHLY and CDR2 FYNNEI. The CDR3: CASSEALLRYSNQPQHF. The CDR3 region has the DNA TGTGCCAGCAGTGAAGCGCTTCTCAGATATAGCAATCAGCCCCAGCATTTT.

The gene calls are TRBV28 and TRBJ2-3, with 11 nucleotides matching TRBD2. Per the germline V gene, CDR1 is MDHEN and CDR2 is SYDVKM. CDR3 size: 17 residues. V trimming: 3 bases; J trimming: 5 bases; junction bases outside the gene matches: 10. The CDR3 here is CASSLGSGRAVEDTQYF. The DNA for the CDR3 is TGTGCCAGCAGTTTGGGTAGCGGGAGGGCCGTCGAAGATACGCAGTATTTT.

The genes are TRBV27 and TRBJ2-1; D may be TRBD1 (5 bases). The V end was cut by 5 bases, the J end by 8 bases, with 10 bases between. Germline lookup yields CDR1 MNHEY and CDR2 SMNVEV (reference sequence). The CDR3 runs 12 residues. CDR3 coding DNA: TGTGCCAGCAGTCCCATAGGGGATGAGCAGTTCTTC. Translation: CASSPIGDEQFF.

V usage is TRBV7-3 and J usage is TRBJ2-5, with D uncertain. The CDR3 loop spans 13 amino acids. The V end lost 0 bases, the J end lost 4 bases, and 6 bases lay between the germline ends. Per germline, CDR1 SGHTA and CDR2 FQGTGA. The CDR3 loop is CASSLTRGETQYF. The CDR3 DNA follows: TGTGCCAGCAGCTTAACGCGCGGAGAGACCCAGTACTTC.

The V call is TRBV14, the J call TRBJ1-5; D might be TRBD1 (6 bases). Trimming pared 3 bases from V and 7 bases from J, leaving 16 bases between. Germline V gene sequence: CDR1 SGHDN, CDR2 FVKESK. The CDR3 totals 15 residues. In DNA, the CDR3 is TGTGCCAGCAGCCAGGGAAGACAGGCACACCAGCCCCAGCATTTT. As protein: CASSQGRQAHQPQHF.

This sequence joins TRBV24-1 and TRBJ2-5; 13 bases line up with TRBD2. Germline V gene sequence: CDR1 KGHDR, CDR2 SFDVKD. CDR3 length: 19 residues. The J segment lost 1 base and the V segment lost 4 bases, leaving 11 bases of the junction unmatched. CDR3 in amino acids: CATSDLGLAGIRPQETQYF. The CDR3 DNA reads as TGTGCCACCAGTGACCTGGGACTAGCGGGAATTCGCCCCCAAGAGACCCAGTACTTC.

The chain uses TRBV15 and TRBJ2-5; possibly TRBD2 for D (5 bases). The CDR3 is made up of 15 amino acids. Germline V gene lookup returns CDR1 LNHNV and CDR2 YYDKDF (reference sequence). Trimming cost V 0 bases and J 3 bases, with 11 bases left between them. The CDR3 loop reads CATSREDGVEETQYF. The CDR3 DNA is TGTGCCACCAGCAGAGAGGACGGGGTCGAAGAGACCCAGTACTTC.